These 13 T cell receptor beta chains share one sample of origin, sequenced in a study of Tregs in tolerant kidney transplant recipients. Mixed chimerism was transient after nonmyeloablative marrow transplants from related graft donors. Assay used: immunoSEQ multiplex PCR; TCRdb lists only in-frame clones, some missing. Among tens of thousands of clones, roughly 86% were seen once, and the ten largest hold 3.5% to 4.5%. The specimen comprised CD4+ T cells from blood (PBMCs), sampled 6 months after the transplant. The receptors come from a human patient who received a combined kidney and bone marrow transplant. Some T cells may have originated in the graft donor.

The chain carries TRBV28 and TRBJ2-3; TRBD1 agrees at 8 bases. The trim removed 6 bases at V and 0 bases at J, leaving 11 bases unmatched. CDR1 is MDHEN, CDR2 SYDVKM, per germline. This CDR3 contains 17 residues. Here the CDR3 DNA reads TGTGCCAGCAGGCCGGTGGGACAGGTCACTAGCACAGATACGCAGTATTTT. Translation: CASRPVGQVTSTDTQYF.

Turning to this clone: In this CDR3 the conserved last residue, phenylalanine or tryptophan, is missing, so a read error is likely. The V gene is TRBV11-2, the J gene TRBJ2-7; 8 bases match TRBD1. Germline assignment: CDR1 SGHAT and CDR2 FQNNGV. Trimming cost V 6 bases and J 0 bases; bases outside gene matches: 16. The CDR3 has 18 residues. DNA for the CDR3: TGTGCCAGCAGGTCTGCAGGGACCGGGACAGGATTCTCCTACGAGCAGTACCTC. Protein sequence: CASRSAGTGTGFSYEQYL.

This clone showed up just a few times. The rearrangement joins TRBV5-1 to TRBJ2-3; 8 nucleotides line up with TRBD2. With 0 bases clipped from V and 6 bases from J, the junction kept 9 bases outside the gene matches. Germline V gene sequence: CDR1 SGHRS, CDR2 YFSETQ. This CDR3 comprises 16 residues. CDR3 in amino acids: CASSLGPGRGADTQYF. For the CDR3, the DNA is TGCGCCAGCAGCTTGGGACCCGGGAGGGGGGCCGATACGCAGTATTTT.

In DNA, the CDR3 is TGTGCCAGCAGCCTCCAGACAGGGGGCCCACCCTACAATGAGCAGTTCTTC. Translating it yields CASSLQTGGPPYNEQFF. The chain joins TRBV7-2 to TRBJ2-1; 10 bases agree with TRBD1. This CDR3 region has 17 residues. CDR1 and CDR2 (germline): SGHTA, FQGNSA. The J segment lost 2 bases and the V segment lost 5 bases, leaving 9 bases of the junction unmatched.

This chain connects TRBV19 to TRBJ2-3; the D is unclear. CDR1 and CDR2 from the germline V gene are LNHDA and SQIVND (reference sequence). Trimming took off 5 bases at V and 0 bases at J, with 9 bases between the two ends. The CDR3 runs to 14 residues. Written as DNA, the CDR3 is TGTGCCAGTAGTTTTGACTCTAGCACAGATACGCAGTATTTT. Protein: CASSFDSSTDTQYF.

This clone has just one count. The V call is TRBV5-4, the J call TRBJ2-3; 11 positions match TRBD2. Trimming at V came to 4 bases and at J to 3 bases, leaving 13 bases not matched to a gene. The CDR3 sequence is 18 residues long. The V gene's germline CDR1 is SGHNT and CDR2 YYREEE (reference sequence). The CDR3 DNA sequence: TGTGCCAGCAGCCCGGATAGCGGGAGGGGGGGTCAGACAGATACGCAGTATTTT. It yields the protein CASSPDSGRGGQTDTQYF. Supplemented by reference TRBV5-4 and TRBJ2-3, the full variable domain reads ETGVTQSPTHLIKTRGQQVTLRCSSQSGHNTVSWYQQALGQGPQFIFQYYREEENGRGNFPPRFSGLQFPNYSSELNVNALELDDSALYLCASSPDSGRGGQTDTQYFGPGTRLTVL.

The chain is built from TRBV4-1 and TRBJ1-6, with 9 bases lining up with TRBD1. There are 16 residues in the CDR3. The V and J ends lost 2 bases and 10 bases, in that order; junction bases with no gene match: 9. CDR1 is MGHRA and CDR2 is YSYEKL in the germline V gene. This chain's CDR3 is CASSQRQGVPGSPLHF. The CDR3 DNA reads as TGCGCCAGCAGCCAACGACAGGGGGTGCCAGGGTCACCCCTCCACTTT.

This chain joins TRBV18 and TRBJ2-5, with TRBD2 identical over 9 bases. V lost 2 bases and J lost 2; bases outside the gene matches: 9. Germline V gene lookup returns CDR1 KGHSH and CDR2 LQKENI. This CDR3 contains 17 residues. The CDR3 here is CASSPSWASGKQETQYF. CDR3 nucleotides: TGTGCCAGCTCACCAAGTTGGGCTAGCGGGAAACAAGAGACCCAGTACTTC. Looking up the rest from reference TRBV18 and TRBJ2-5 gives the full variable domain: NAGVMQNPRHLVRRRGQEARLRCSPMKGHSHVYWYRQLPEEGLKFMVYLQKENIIDESGMPKERFSAEFPKEGPSILRIQQVVRGDSAAYFCASSPSWASGKQETQYFGPGTRLLVL.

The rearrangement links TRBV6-1 to TRBJ2-7, with TRBD2 matching 10 bases. V was pared by 5 bases and J by 1 base, with 5 bases of the junction left unmatched. CDR1 is MNHNS and CDR2 is SASEGT in the germline V gene. CDR3 length equals 15 residues. The CDR3 loop is CASSSQAGGSYEQYF. For the CDR3, the DNA is TGTGCCAGCAGTTCCCAAGCGGGAGGGTCCTACGAGCAGTACTTC.

The chain employs TRBV30 and TRBJ1-4; no clear D gene. In germline, CDR1 is GTSNPN, CDR2 SVGIG (reference sequence). The CDR3 length is 12 residues. V lost 3 bases and J lost 8, with 10 bases in between. This chain's CDR3 is CAWSPGREKLFF. CDR3 coding DNA: TGTGCCTGGAGCCCCGGGAGAGAAAAACTGTTTTTT.

The V gene is TRBV7-9, the J gene TRBJ2-3; D might be TRBD1 (6 bases). CDR3 size: 12 residues. V shed 5 bases and J shed 6 bases, with 9 bases lying between them. Germline lookup yields CDR1 SEHNR and CDR2 FQNEAQ (reference sequence). This chain's CDR3 is CASSQQGDTQYF. The DNA for the CDR3 is TGTGCCAGCAGCCAACAGGGCGATACGCAGTATTTT.

The V gene is TRBV4-3, the J gene TRBJ1-1, with D unresolved. Trimming removed 2 bases at V and 0 bases at J, with 10 bases between. The CDR3 loop spans 15 amino acids. CDR1 and CDR2 from the germline V gene are LGHNA and YSLEER. The CDR3 bases are TGCGCCAGCAGCCAATATGGGGAGATGAACACTGAAGCTTTCTTT. Protein sequence: CASSQYGEMNTEAFF.

The J gene is TRBJ1-5, the V gene TRBV28; maybe TRBD1 (6 bases). Between the trimmed V and J ends, which lost 9 bases and 3 bases, there was a span of 12 bases. The CDR3 is made up of 13 amino acids. Germline CDR1 reads MDHEN; CDR2 reads SYDVKM. CDR3 residues: CARENRDNQPQHF. CDR3 nucleotide sequence: TGTGCCAGGGAGAACAGGGACAATCAGCCCCAGCATTTT.